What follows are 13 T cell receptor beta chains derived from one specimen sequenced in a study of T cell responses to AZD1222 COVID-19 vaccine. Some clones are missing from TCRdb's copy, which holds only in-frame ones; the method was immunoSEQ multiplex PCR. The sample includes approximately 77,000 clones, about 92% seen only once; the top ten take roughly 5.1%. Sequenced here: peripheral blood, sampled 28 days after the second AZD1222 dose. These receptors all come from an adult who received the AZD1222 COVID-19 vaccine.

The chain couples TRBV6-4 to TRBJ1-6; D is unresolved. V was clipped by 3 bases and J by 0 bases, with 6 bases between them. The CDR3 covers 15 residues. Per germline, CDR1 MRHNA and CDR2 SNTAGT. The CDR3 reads CASSEENSYNSPLHF. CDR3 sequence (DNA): TGTGCCAGCAGTGAAGAGAACTCCTATAATTCACCCCTCCACTTT.

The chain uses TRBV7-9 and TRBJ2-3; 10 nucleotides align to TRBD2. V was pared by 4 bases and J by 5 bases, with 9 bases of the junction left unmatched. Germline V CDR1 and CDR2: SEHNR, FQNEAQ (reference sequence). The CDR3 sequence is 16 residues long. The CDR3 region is CASSSQAGGPVDTQYF. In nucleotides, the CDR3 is TGTGCCAGCAGCTCCCAAGCGGGAGGGCCTGTAGATACGCAGTATTTT. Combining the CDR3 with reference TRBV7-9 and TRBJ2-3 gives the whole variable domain DTGVSQNPRHKITKRGQNVTFRCDPISEHNRLYWYRQTLGQGPEFLTYFQNEAQLEKSRLLSDRFSAERPKGSFSTLEIQRTEQGDSAMYLCASSSQAGGPVDTQYFGPGTRLTVL.

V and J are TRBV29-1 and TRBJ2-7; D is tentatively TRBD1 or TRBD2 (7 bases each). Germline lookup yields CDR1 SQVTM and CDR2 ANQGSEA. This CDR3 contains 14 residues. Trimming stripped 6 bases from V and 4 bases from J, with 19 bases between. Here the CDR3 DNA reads TGCAGCGTCGGCTACAGGGGAGGGACGTACGAGCAGTACTTC. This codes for CSVGYRGGTYEQYF.

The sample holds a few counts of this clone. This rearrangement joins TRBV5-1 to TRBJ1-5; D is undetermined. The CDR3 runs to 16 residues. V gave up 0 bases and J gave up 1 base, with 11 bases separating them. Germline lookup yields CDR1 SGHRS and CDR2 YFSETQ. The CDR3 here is CASSLGPEASNQPQHF. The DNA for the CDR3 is TGCGCCAGCAGCTTGGGTCCCGAGGCAAGCAATCAGCCCCAGCATTTT.

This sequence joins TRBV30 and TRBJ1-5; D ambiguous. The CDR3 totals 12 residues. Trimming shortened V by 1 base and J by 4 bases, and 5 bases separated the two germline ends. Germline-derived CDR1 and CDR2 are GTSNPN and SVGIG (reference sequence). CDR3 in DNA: TGTGCCTGGAGTGCAGCGAATCAGCCCCAGCATTTT. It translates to CAWSAANQPQHF.

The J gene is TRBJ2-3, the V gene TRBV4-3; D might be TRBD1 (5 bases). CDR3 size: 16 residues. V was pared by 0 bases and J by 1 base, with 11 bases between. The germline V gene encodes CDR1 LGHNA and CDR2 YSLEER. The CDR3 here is CASSQDTGPRTDTQYF. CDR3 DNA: TGCGCCAGCAGCCAAGATACAGGTCCCCGCACAGATACGCAGTATTTT.

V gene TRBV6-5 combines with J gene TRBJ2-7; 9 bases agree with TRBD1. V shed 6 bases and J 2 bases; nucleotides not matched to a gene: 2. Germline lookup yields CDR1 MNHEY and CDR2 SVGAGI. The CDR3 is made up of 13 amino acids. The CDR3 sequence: CASSRDRAYEQYF. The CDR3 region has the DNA TGTGCCAGCAGCCGGGACAGGGCCTACGAGCAGTACTTC.

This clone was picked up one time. CDR3 region: CASSEVGEETQYF. CDR3 nucleotides: TGTGCCAGCAGTGAAGTCGGAGAAGAGACCCAGTACTTC. The V call is TRBV2, the J call TRBJ2-5; unclear D gene. The germline V gene encodes CDR1 SNHLY and CDR2 FYNNEI. V lost 1 base and J lost 3, with 6 bases in between. The CDR3 is 13 amino acids.

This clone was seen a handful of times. For the CDR3, the DNA is TGTGCCAGCAGCGTAGAACTCTTCGGCGCCGCGGGAAACACCATATATTTT. Protein product: CASSVELFGAAGNTIYF. The V call is TRBV9, the J call TRBJ1-3; no firm D call. CDR1 SGDLS and CDR2 YYNGEE come from the germline V gene. Deletions cut 0 bases from V and 4 bases from J, with 17 bases between. The CDR3 totals 17 residues. The whole variable domain, filled in from reference TRBV9 and TRBJ1-3, reads DSGVTQTPKHLITATGQRVTLRCSPRSGDLSVYWYQQSLDQGLQFLIQYYNGEERAKGNILERFSAQQFPDLHSELNLSSLELGDSALYFCASSVELFGAAGNTIYFGEGSWLTVV.

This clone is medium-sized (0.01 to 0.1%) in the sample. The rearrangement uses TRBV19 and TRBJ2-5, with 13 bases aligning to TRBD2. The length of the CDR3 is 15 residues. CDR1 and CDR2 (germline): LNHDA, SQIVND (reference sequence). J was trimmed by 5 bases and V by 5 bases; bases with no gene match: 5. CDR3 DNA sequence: TGTGCCAGTAGTCGGACTAGCGGGAGTATGGAGACCCAGTACTTC. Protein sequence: CASSRTSGSMETQYF. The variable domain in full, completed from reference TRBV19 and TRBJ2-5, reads DGGITQSPKYLFRKEGQNVTLSCEQNLNHDAMYWYRQDPGQGLRLIYYSQIVNDFQKGDIAEGYSVSREKKESFPLTVTSAQKNPTAFYLCASSRTSGSMETQYFGPGTRLLVL.

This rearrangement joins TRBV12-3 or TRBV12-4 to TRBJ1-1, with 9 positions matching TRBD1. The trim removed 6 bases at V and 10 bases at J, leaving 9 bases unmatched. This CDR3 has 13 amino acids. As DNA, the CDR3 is TGTGCCAGCAGGCTAGACAGGGGGGATGGAGCTTTCTTT. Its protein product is CASRLDRGDGAFF.

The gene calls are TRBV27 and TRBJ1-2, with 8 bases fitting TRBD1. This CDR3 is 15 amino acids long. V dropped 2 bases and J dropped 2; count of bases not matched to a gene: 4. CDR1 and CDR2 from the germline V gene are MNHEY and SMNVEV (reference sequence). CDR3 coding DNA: TGTGCCAGCAGTTTAGGACAGGGACTAAACTATGGCTACACCTTC. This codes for CASSLGQGLNYGYTF.

CDR3 protein: CASSARTSPTGELFF. The DNA for the CDR3 is TGTGCCAGTAGTGCGAGGACTAGCCCCACCGGGGAGCTGTTTTTT. The rearrangement uses TRBV19 and TRBJ2-2; 8 nucleotides match TRBD2. The V and J ends lost 5 bases and 4 bases, in that order; junction bases with no gene match: 6. The CDR3 sequence is 15 residues long. Germline V gene lookup returns CDR1 LNHDA and CDR2 SQIVND (reference sequence). Drawing the rest from reference TRBV19 and TRBJ2-2, the complete variable domain is DGGITQSPKYLFRKEGQNVTLSCEQNLNHDAMYWYRQDPGQGLRLIYYSQIVNDFQKGDIAEGYSVSREKKESFPLTVTSAQKNPTAFYLCASSARTSPTGELFFGEGSRLTVL.